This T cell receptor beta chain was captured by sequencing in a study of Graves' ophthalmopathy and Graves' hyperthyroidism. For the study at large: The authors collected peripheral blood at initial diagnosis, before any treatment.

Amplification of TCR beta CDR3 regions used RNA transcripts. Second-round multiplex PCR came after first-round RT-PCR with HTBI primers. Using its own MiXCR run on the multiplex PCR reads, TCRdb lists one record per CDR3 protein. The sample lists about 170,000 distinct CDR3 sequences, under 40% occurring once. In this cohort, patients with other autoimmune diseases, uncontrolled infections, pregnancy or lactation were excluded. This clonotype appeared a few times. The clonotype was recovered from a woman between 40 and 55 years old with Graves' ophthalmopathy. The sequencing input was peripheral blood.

The CDR3 DNA is TGTGCCAGCAGTGAAATATACTGGGGACAGGGAAGCGAGCAGTACTTC. This codes for CASSEIYWGQGSEQYF. This chain links TRBV6-1 with TRBJ2-7; 9 bases match TRBD1. With V trimmed by 2 bases and J by 6 bases, 11 bases remained unmatched. Germline-derived CDR1 and CDR2 are MNHNS and SASEGT. The CDR3 consists of 16 residues.